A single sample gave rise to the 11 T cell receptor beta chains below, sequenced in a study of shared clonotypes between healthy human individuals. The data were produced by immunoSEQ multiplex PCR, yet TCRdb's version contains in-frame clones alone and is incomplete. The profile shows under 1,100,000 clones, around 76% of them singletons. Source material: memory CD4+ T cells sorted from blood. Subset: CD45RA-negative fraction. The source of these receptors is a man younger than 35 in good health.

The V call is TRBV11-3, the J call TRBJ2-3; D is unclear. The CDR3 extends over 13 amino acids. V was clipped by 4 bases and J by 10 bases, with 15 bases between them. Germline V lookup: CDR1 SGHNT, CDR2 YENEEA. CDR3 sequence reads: CASSSTGSRAQYF. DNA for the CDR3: TGTGCCAGCAGCTCGACCGGGTCGCGTGCGCAGTATTTT.

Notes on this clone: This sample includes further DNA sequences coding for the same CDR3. CDR3 bases: TGCAGCGGGGGGACTAGCGGGAGTGCCGGGGAGCTGTTTTTT. Its translation is CSGGTSGSAGELFF. This chain links TRBV29-1 with TRBJ2-2, with 14 positions matching TRBD2. The length of the CDR3 is 14 residues. Trimming removed 7 bases from V and 6 bases from J; junction bases left unmatched: 4. Germline CDR1 reads SQVTM; CDR2 reads ANQGSEA.

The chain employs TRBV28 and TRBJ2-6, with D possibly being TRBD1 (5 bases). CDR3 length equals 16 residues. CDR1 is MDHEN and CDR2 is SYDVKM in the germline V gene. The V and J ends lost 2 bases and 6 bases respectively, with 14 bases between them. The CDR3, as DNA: TGTGCCAGCAGTTTACAGGGAATGACTGAGGCCAACGTCCTGACTTTC. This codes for CASSLQGMTEANVLTF.

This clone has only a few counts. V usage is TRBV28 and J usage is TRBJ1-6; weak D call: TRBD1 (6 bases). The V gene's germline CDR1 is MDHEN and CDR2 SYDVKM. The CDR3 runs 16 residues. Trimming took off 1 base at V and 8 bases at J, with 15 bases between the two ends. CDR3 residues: CASSLSEGHGYSPLHF. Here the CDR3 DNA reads TGTGCCAGCAGTTTATCGGAGGGACATGGTTATTCACCCCTCCACTTT.

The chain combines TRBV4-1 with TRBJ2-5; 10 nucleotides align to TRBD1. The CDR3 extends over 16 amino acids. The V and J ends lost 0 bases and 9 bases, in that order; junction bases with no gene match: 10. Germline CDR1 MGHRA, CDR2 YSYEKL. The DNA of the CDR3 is TGCGCCAGCAGCCAAGAGGCCCGGGGGGGGACAGGGGCCCAGTACTTC. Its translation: CASSQEARGGTGAQYF.

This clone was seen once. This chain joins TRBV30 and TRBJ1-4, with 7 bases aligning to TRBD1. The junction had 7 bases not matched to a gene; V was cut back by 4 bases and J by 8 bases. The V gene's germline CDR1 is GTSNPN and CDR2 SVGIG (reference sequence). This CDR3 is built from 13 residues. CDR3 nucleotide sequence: TGTGCCTGGAACGGAGGGGGCCCCGAAAAACTGTTTTTT. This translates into CAWNGGGPEKLFF.

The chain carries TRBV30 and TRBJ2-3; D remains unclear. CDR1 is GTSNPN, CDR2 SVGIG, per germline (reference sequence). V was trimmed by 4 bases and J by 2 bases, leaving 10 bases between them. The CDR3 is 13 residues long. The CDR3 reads CAWNPGLTDTQYF. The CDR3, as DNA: TGTGCCTGGAATCCAGGCCTCACAGATACGCAGTATTTT.

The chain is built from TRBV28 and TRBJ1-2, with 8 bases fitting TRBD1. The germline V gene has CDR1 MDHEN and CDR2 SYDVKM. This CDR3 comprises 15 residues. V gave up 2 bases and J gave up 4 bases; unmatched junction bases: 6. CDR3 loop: CASSLTGGTLYGYTF. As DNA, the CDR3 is TGTGCCAGCAGTTTAACAGGGGGAACCCTCTATGGCTACACCTTC.

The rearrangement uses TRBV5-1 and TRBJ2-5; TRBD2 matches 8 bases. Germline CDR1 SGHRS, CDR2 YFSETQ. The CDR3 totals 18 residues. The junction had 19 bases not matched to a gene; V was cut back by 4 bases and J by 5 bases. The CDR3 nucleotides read TGCGCCAGCAGCCGCCAACCTACAATCGCCGGGGGGGCGGAGACCCAGTACTTC. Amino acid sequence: CASSRQPTIAGGAETQYF.

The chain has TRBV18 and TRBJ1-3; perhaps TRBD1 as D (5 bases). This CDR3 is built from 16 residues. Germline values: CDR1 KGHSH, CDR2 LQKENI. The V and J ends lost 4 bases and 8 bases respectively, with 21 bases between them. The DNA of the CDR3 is TGTGCCAGCTCACGCCTGCAGGGTCACCCCCCGGACACCATATATTTT. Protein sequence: CASSRLQGHPPDTIYF.

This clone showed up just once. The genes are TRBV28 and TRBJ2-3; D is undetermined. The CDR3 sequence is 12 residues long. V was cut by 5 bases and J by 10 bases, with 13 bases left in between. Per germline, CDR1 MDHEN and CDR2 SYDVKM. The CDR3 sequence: CASSQGIGSQYF. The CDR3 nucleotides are TGTGCCAGCAGTCAAGGGATTGGATCGCAGTATTTT.